Presented here are 4 T cell receptor beta chains from one specimen sequenced in a study of T cell responses to AZD1222 COVID-19 vaccine. Measured with immunoSEQ multiplex PCR; TCRdb has only the in-frame clones, and not every one. The table lists about 140,000 clones, 90% of them singletons. The material was peripheral blood, obtained 28 days after the second AZD1222 dose. These receptors were obtained from an adult who received the AZD1222 COVID-19 vaccine.

The V and J genes are TRBV19 and TRBJ1-5, with D possibly matching TRBD1 (5 bases). Germline V CDR1 and CDR2: LNHDA, SQIVND (reference sequence). The CDR3 totals 13 residues. Deletions cut 6 bases from V and 4 bases from J, with 10 bases between. The CDR3: CASSREGNQPQHF. The CDR3 DNA follows: TGTGCCAGTAGCCGCGAGGGGAATCAGCCCCAGCATTTT.

This clone appeared once. J is TRBJ2-4 and V is TRBV11-1; 9 positions agree with TRBD1. Germline values: CDR1 SGHAT, CDR2 FQDESV (reference sequence). This CDR3 contains 13 residues. V lost 3 bases, J lost 13 bases, and 7 bases stayed unmatched. The CDR3 DNA reads as TGTGCCAGCAGCTTCAATGGACAGGGGATGCAGTACTTC. As protein: CASSFNGQGMQYF.

The rearrangement joins TRBV28 to TRBJ1-5; D may be TRBD1 (5 bases). Germline V gives CDR1 MDHEN, CDR2 SYDVKM. This CDR3 region has 12 residues. V shed 7 bases and J shed 6 bases, with 10 bases lying between them. CDR3 in DNA: TGTGCCAGCAACCGGGGCCGTCAGCCCCAGCATTTT. The encoded protein is CASNRGRQPQHF.

The rearrangement links TRBV28 to TRBJ1-2; TRBD1 matches 8 bases. After removal of 5 bases from V and 2 bases from J, the junction contained 7 bases not matched to a gene. Germline lookup yields CDR1 MDHEN and CDR2 SYDVKM. This CDR3 region has 15 residues. The CDR3 DNA reads as TGTGCCAGCAGTGGTAACAGGGGGGAGAACTATGGCTACACCTTC. Translating gives CASSGNRGENYGYTF.